These 7 T cell receptor beta chains were sequenced from one sample in a study of cytomegalovirus exposure and HLA in healthy donors. TCRdb keeps only in-frame clones here, not all; method: immunoSEQ multiplex PCR. The sample includes some 110,000 clones, around 94% of them seen just once. The sequenced sample consisted of PBMCs. Receptors were obtained from a woman under 30 in good health and CMV-seronegative.

The V and J genes are TRBV6-1 and TRBJ1-1; D is ambiguous. Trimming shortened V by 3 bases and J by 1 base, and 15 bases separated the two germline ends. CDR1 is MNHNS, CDR2 SASEGT, per germline. CDR3 size: 16 residues. This chain's CDR3 is CASSEGWWRKNTEAFF. The CDR3 nucleotides read TGTGCCAGCAGTGAGGGTTGGTGGCGGAAGAACACTGAAGCTTTCTTT.

This clone was counted once. The rearrangement uses TRBV11-2 and TRBJ1-4, with 7 bases lining up with TRBD1. The CDR3 is made up of 17 amino acids. CDR1 and CDR2 (germline): SGHAT, FQNNGV. Germline trimming cut 1 base from V and 2 bases from J; bases unmatched to any gene: 7. The CDR3 reads CASSLVRGLMTNEKLFF. CDR3 nucleotides: TGTGCCAGCAGCTTAGTTAGGGGGCTGATGACTAATGAAAAACTGTTTTTT.

This chain links TRBV7-2 with TRBJ2-2; the match to TRBD2 covers 7 bases. The CDR3 is 15 amino acids. J gave up 4 bases and V 2 bases, and 4 bases lay outside the gene matches. Germline values: CDR1 SGHTA, CDR2 FQGNSA. The CDR3 protein is CASSLHAGATGELFF. The DNA of the CDR3 is TGTGCCAGCAGCTTACATGCGGGAGCCACCGGGGAGCTGTTTTTT.

The CDR3 sequence is CASSSSRDLLPLNTIYF. As DNA, the CDR3 is TGTGCCAGCAGCTCCTCCCGGGATCTACTTCCGTTAAACACCATATATTTT. The chain joins TRBV11-2 to TRBJ1-3; no clear D. V lost 4 bases, J lost 6 bases, and 22 bases lay in between. CDR1 and CDR2 (germline): SGHAT, FQNNGV. This CDR3 comprises 17 residues.

The chain joins TRBV2 to TRBJ2-3, with 9 nucleotides matching TRBD1. This CDR3 comprises 15 residues. With 6 bases clipped from V and 4 bases from J, the junction kept 8 bases outside the gene matches. Per germline, CDR1 SNHLY and CDR2 FYNNEI. Here the CDR3 DNA reads TGTGCCAGCAGCTGGGACAGGGATGGGCCAGATACGCAGTATTTT. It is translated as CASSWDRDGPDTQYF.

This clone occurred once. The chain joins TRBV6-5 to TRBJ2-2; weak D call: TRBD2 (6 bases). The CDR3 totals 14 residues. The V end was cut by 6 bases, the J end by 4 bases, with 12 bases between. CDR1 and CDR2 from the germline V gene are MNHEY and SVGAGI. The DNA of the CDR3 is TGTGCCAGCAGCCCGACTAGTAGCACCGGGGAGCTGTTTTTT. It specifies CASSPTSSTGELFF.

The J gene is TRBJ2-7, the V gene TRBV7-9; 10 bases are a match to TRBD1. The J segment lost 6 bases and the V segment lost 1 base, leaving 12 bases of the junction unmatched. Germline values: CDR1 SEHNR, CDR2 FQNEAQ (reference sequence). The CDR3 totals 17 residues. The CDR3 sequence: CASSLVGTGTGVREQYF. The DNA of the CDR3 is TGTGCCAGCAGCTTAGTGGGCACCGGGACAGGGGTACGCGAGCAGTACTTC.